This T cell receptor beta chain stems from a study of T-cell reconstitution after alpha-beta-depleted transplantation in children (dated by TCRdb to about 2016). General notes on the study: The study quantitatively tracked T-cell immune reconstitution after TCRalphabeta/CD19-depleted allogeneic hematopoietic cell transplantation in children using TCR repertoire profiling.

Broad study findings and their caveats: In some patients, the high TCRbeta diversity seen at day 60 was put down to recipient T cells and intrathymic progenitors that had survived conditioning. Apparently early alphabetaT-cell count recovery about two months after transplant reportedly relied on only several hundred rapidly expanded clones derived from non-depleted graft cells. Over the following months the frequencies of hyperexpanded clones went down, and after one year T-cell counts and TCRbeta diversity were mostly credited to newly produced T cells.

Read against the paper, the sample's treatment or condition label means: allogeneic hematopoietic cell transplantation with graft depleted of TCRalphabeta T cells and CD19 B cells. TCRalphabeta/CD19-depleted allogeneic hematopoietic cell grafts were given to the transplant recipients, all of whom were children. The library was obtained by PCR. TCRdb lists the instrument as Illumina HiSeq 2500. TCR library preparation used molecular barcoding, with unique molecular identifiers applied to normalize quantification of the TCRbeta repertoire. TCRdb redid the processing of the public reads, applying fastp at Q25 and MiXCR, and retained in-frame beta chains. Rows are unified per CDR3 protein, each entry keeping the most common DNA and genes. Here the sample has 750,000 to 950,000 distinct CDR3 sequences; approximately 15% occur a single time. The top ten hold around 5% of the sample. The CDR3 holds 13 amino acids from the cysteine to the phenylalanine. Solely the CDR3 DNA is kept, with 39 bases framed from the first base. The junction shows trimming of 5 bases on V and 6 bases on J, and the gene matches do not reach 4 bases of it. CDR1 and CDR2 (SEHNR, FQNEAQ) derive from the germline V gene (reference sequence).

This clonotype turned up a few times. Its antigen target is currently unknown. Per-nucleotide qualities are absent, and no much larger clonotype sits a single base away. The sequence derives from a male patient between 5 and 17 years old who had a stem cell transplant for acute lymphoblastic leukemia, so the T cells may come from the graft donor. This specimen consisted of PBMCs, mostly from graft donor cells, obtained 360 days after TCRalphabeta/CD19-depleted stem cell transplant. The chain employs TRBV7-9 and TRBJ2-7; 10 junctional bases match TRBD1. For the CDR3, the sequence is CASSKGDRGEQYF. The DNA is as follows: TGTGCCAGCAGCAAGGGGGACAGGGGCGAGCAGTACTTC.